This T cell receptor beta chain came from a study of T-cell reconstitution after alpha-beta-depleted transplantation in children. Study results and caveats: Newly produced T cells mostly accounted for T-cell counts and diversity one year post-transplant. Several hundred expanded graft clones reportedly were the source of alpha-beta T cells about two months after transplant. TCRbeta diversity was high at day 60 in some patients (a result of surviving recipient T cells and thymic progenitors).

As it was prepared, the TCRbeta library received unique molecular identifiers. TCRdb re-called the PCR reads through MiXCR, storing one row per CDR3 protein. The data show about 440,000 distinct CDR3 sequences, around two fifths seen once. Per germline, CDR1 ENHRY and CDR2 SYGVKD. CDR3 size: 14 residues. V shed 10 bases, J shed 7 bases, and the junction held 14 bases outside the gene matches. The table lists this clonotype with many counts. What it binds is unknown. The sample consisted of PBMCs, taken before TCRalphabeta/CD19-depleted stem cell transplant. This sequence was found in a girl aged 2-10 years with aplastic anemia, due to receive a stem cell transplant. The chain is built from TRBV10-3 and TRBJ2-3; TRBD2 matches at 7 bases. CDR3 coding DNA: TGTGCCACCCAGGGCCTAGCGGACATGAATACGCAGTATTTT. Amino acid sequence: CATQGLADMNTQYF.